This T cell receptor (beta chain) stems from a study of blood T cell repertoires in COVID-19. TCRdb keeps only in-frame clones here, not all; method: immunoSEQ multiplex PCR. The top ten hold roughly an eighth of the sample, which has about 150,000 clones, roughly nine tenths seen once. The TCR originated in a man between 18 and 29 years old with COVID-19, enrolled during active disease. Sequenced sample: peripheral blood.

CDR3 amino acids: CASSPTGQGNTEAFF. Here the CDR3 DNA reads TGTGCCAGCAGTCCCACAGGACAGGGAAACACTGAAGCTTTCTTT. The chain employs TRBV9 and TRBJ1-1, with 8 bases fitting TRBD1. This CDR3 is built from 15 residues. J lost 2 bases, V lost 5 bases, and 8 bases had no gene match. Germline lookup yields CDR1 SGDLS and CDR2 YYNGEE.